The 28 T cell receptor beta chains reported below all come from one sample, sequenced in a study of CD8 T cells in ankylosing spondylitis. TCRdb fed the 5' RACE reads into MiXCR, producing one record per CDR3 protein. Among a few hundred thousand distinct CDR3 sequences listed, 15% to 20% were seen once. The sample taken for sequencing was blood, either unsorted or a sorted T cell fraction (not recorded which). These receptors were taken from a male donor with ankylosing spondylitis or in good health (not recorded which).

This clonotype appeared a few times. The CDR3 sequence is CSARVSGLLGTDTQYF. DNA for the CDR3: TGCAGTGCTAGAGTTTCGGGGCTACTTGGCACAGATACGCAGTATTTT. V is TRBV20-1 and J is TRBJ2-3; D is tentatively TRBD1 or TRBD2 (5 bases each). This CDR3 is 16 amino acids long. Per the germline V gene, CDR1 is DFQATT and CDR2 is SNEGSKA (reference sequence). Trimming took 1 base from V and 1 from J, leaving 15 bases between them.

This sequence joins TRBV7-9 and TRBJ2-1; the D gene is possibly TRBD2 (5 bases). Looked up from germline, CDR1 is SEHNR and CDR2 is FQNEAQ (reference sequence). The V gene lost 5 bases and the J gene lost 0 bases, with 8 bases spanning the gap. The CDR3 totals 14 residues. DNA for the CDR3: TGTGCCAGCAGCGGTACTAGCTCCTACAATGAGCAGTTCTTC. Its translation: CASSGTSSYNEQFF.

This chain's CDR3 is CASSQAGGNSYEQYF. The DNA of the CDR3 is TGCGCCAGCAGCCAAGCCGGGGGGAACTCCTACGAGCAGTACTTC. This chain connects TRBV4-1 to TRBJ2-7, with TRBD2 identical over 7 bases. The CDR3 extends over 15 amino acids. The germline V gene has CDR1 MGHRA and CDR2 YSYEKL. V gave up 1 base and J gave up 0 bases; unmatched junction bases: 3.

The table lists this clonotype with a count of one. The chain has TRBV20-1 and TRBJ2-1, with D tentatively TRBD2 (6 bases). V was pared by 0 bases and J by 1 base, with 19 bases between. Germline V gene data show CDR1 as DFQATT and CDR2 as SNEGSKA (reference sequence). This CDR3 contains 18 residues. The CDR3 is CSARDLGLAKVSYNEQFF. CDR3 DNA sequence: TGCAGTGCTAGAGATCTGGGGCTAGCGAAAGTATCCTACAATGAGCAGTTCTTC.

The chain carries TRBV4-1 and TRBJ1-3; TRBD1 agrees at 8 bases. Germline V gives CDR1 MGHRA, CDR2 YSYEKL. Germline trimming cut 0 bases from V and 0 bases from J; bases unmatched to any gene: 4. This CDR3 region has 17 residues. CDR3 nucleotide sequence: TGCGCCAGCAGCCAAGATGGGACAGGTCACTCTGGAAACACCATATATTTT. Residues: CASSQDGTGHSGNTIYF.

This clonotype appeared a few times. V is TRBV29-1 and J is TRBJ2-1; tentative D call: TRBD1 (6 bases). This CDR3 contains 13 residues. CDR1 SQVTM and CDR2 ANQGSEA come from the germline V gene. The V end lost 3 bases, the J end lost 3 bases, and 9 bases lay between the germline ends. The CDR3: CSVDPTGYNEQFF. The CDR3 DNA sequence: TGCAGCGTTGACCCGACAGGCTACAATGAGCAGTTCTTC.

The CDR3 reads CSAVDGTYEQYF. The CDR3 bases are TGCAGCGCTGTAGACGGTACCTACGAGCAGTACTTC. The V gene is TRBV29-1, the J gene TRBJ2-7; D unclear. Germline V CDR1 and CDR2: SQVTM, ANQGSEA. The CDR3 is made up of 12 amino acids. V shed 7 bases and J shed 2 bases, with 12 bases lying between them.

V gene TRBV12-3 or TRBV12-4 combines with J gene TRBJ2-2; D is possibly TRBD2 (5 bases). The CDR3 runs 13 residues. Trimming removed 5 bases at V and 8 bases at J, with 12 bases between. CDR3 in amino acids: CASSILVPGELFF. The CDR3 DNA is TGTGCCAGCAGTATACTAGTCCCTGGGGAGCTGTTTTTT.

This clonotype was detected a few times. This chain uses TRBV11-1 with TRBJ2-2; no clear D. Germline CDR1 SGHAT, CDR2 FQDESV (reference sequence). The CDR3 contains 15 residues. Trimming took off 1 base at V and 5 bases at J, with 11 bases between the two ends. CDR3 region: CASSLELSKTGELFF. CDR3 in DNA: TGTGCCAGCAGCTTAGAACTGAGCAAGACCGGGGAGCTGTTTTTT.

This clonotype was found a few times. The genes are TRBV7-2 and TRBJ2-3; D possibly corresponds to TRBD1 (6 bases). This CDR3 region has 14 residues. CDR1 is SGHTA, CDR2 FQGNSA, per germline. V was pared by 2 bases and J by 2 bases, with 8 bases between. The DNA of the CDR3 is TGTGCCAGCAGCTTATGGACAGTCACAGATACGCAGTATTTT. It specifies CASSLWTVTDTQYF.

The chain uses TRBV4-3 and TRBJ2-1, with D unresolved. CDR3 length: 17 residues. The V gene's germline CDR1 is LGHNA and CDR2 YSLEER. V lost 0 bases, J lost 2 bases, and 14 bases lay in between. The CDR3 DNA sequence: TGCGCCAGCAGCCAAGAAATCTGGTGGTATCCCTACAATGAGCAGTTCTTC. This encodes CASSQEIWWYPYNEQFF.

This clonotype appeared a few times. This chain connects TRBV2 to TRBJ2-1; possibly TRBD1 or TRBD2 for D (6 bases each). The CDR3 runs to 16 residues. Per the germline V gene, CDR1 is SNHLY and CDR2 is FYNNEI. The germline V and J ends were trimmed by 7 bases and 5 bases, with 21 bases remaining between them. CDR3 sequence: CASTPGLGGTHNEQFF. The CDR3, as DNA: TGTGCCAGCACCCCAGGACTCGGCGGGACACACAATGAGCAGTTCTTC.

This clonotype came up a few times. The CDR3 sequence is CASSQGSEAFF. DNA for the CDR3: TGCGCCAGCAGCCAAGGTTCTGAAGCTTTCTTT. This chain connects TRBV4-3 to TRBJ1-1; D remains unclear. CDR1 LGHNA and CDR2 YSLEER come from the germline V gene. This CDR3 has 11 amino acids. Deletions cut 1 base from V and 6 bases from J, with 3 bases between.

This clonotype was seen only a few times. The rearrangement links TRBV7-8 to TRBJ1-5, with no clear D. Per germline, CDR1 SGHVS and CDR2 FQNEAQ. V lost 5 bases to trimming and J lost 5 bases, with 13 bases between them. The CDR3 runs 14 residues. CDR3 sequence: CASSQDGPYQPQHF. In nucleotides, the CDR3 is TGTGCCAGCAGCCAGGACGGACCTTATCAGCCCCAGCATTTT.

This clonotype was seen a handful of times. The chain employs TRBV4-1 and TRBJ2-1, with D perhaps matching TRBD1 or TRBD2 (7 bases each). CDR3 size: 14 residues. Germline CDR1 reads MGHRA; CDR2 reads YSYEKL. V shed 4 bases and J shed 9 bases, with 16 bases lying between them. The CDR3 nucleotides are TGCGCCAGCAGCCCAGGGGGACTACCAGGTGAGCAGTTCTTC. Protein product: CASSPGGLPGEQFF.

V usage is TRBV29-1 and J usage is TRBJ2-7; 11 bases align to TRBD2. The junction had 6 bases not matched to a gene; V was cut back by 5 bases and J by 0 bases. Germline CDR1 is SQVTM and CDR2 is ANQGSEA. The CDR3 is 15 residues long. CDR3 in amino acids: CSVQGGLADSYEQYF. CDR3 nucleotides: TGCAGCGTTCAAGGGGGACTAGCGGACTCCTACGAGCAGTACTTC.

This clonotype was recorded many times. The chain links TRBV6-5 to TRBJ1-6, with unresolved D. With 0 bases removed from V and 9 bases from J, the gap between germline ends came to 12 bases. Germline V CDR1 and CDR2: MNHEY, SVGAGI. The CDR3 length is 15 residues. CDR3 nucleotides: TGTGCCAGCAGTTACTCTGTGACCATGGCTTCACCCCTCCACTTT. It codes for CASSYSVTMASPLHF.

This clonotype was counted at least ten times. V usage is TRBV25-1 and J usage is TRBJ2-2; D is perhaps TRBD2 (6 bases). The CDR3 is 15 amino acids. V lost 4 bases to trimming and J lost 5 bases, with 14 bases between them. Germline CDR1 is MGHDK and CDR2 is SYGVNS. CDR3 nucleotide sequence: TGTGCCAGCAGTGGTTTCGGTGCGGGGACCGGGGAGCTGTTTTTT. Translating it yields CASSGFGAGTGELFF.

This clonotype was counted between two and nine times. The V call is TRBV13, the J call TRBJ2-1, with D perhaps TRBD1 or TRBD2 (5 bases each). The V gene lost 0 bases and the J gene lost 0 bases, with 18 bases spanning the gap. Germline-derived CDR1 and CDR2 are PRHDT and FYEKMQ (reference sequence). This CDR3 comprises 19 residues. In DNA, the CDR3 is TGTGCCAGCAGCTTAGGCCCTTCCGGGGACCTCAGCTCCTACAATGAGCAGTTCTTC. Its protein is CASSLGPSGDLSSYNEQFF.

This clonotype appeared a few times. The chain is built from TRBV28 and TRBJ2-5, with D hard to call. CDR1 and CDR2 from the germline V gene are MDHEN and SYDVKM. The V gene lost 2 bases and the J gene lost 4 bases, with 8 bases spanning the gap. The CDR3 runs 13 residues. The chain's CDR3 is CASSLRVLETQYF. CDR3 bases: TGTGCCAGCAGTTTAAGGGTTTTAGAGACCCAGTACTTC.

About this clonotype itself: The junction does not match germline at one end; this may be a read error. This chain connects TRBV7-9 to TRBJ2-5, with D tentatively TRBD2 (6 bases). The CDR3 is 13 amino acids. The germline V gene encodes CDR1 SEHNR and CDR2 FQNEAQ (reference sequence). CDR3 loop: CASSLRSSENQYF. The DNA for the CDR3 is TGTGCCAGCAGCTTAAGGTCTAGCGAGAACCAGTACTTC.

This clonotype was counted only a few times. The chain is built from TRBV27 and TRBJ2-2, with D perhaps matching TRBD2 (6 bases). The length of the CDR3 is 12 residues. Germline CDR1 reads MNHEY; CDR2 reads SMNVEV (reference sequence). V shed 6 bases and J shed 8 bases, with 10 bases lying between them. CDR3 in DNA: TGTGCCAGCAGCCTGGAGGGGGGGGAGCTGTTTTTT. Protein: CASSLEGGELFF.

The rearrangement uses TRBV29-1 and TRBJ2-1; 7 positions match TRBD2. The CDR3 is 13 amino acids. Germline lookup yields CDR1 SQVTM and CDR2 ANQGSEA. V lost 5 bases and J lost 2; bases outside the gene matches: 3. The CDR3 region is CSVTGGTYNEQFF. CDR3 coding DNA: TGCAGCGTTACGGGAGGAACCTACAATGAGCAGTTCTTC.

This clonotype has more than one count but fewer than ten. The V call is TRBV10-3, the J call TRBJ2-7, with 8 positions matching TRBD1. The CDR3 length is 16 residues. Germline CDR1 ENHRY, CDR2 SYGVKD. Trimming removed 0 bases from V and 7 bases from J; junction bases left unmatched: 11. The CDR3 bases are TGTGCCATCAGTGAGTCTGGGCCGACAGGGGATCGGGAGCAGTACTTC. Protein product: CAISESGPTGDREQYF.

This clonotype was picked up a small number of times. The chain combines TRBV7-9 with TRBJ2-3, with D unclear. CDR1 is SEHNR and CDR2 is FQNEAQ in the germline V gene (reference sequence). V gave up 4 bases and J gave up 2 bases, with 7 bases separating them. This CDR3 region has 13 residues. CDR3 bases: TGTGCCAGCAGCTACGGACCCACAGATACGCAGTATTTT. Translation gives CASSYGPTDTQYF.

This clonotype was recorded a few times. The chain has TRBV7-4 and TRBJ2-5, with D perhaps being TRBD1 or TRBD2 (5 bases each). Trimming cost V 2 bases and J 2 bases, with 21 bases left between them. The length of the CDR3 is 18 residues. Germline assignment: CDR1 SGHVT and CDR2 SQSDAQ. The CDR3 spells CASSLRGPRWARQETQYF. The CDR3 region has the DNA TGTGCCAGCAGCTTACGGGGCCCACGCTGGGCTAGACAAGAGACCCAGTACTTC.

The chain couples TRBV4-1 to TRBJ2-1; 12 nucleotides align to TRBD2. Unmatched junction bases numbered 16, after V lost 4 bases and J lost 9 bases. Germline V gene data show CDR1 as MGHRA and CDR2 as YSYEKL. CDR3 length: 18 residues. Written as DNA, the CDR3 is TGCGCCAGCAGCCCCCTGGCCCACCGGACTAGCGGGACGGGTGAGCAGTTCTTC. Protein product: CASSPLAHRTSGTGEQFF.

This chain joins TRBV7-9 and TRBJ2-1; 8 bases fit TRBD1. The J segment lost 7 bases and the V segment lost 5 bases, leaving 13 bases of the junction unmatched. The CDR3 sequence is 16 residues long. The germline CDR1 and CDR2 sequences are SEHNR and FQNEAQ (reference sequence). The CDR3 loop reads CASSPSLDRVYNEQFF. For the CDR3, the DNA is TGTGCCAGCAGCCCCAGCCTGGACAGGGTTTATAATGAGCAGTTCTTC.